The 4 T cell receptor beta chains given below trace back to one sample, sequenced in a study of T cell responses to AZD1222 COVID-19 vaccine (dated by TCRdb to the early 2020s). The library was produced with the immunoSEQ multiplex PCR assay. TCRdb re-hosts the immuneACCESS table, in-frame sequences only. Its copies lack some clones; in the studies checked, an unresolved V gene accounts for under half of them, and the cause for the rest is not known. This sample comprises approximately 60,000 clones, roughly 70% of them detected only once. Around an eighth of the sample goes to the ten largest clones. The intended sense of this specimen's time point label: baseline before first vaccination. The starting material was peripheral blood, obtained on day 0 of AZD1222 vaccination. All receptors derive from an adult in good health.

This sequence joins TRBV27 and TRBJ1-1; D might be TRBD1 (6 bases). The CDR3 loop spans 13 amino acids. The germline gives CDR1 MNHEY, CDR2 SMNVEV (reference sequence). Trimming shortened V by 6 bases and J by 6 bases, and 14 bases separated the two germline ends. The CDR3 DNA is TGTGCCAGCAGCCTAGACAGGACTGCTGAAGCTTTCTTT. Translating it yields CASSLDRTAEAFF.

The V and J genes are TRBV11-2 and TRBJ2-5; the D gene is possibly TRBD2 (6 bases). The CDR3 extends over 14 amino acids. Per the germline V gene, CDR1 is SGHAT and CDR2 is FQNNGV. The ends were cut back, 5 bases at V and 4 bases at J, with 14 bases in the middle. CDR3 bases: TGTGCCAGCAGCCCCGTGGGGGGAGGAGAGACCCAGTACTTC. Its translation is CASSPVGGGETQYF.

The CDR3 here is CASSFQANEKLFF. As DNA, the CDR3 is TGTGCCAGCAGCTTTCAAGCTAATGAAAAACTGTTTTTT. The rearrangement links TRBV5-6 to TRBJ1-4; no clear D. The germline V and J ends were trimmed by 2 bases and 3 bases, with 5 bases remaining between them. There are 13 residues in the CDR3. In germline, CDR1 is SGHDT, CDR2 YYEEEE.

The chain has TRBV30 and TRBJ2-5; D not resolved. Trimming removed 7 bases from V and 4 bases from J, with 16 bases in between. This CDR3 has 13 amino acids. Germline loops: CDR1 GTSNPN, CDR2 SVGIG (reference sequence). The CDR3 is CALESQVGETQYF. The CDR3 DNA follows: TGTGCCTTGGAAAGTCAGGTAGGAGAGACCCAGTACTTC.